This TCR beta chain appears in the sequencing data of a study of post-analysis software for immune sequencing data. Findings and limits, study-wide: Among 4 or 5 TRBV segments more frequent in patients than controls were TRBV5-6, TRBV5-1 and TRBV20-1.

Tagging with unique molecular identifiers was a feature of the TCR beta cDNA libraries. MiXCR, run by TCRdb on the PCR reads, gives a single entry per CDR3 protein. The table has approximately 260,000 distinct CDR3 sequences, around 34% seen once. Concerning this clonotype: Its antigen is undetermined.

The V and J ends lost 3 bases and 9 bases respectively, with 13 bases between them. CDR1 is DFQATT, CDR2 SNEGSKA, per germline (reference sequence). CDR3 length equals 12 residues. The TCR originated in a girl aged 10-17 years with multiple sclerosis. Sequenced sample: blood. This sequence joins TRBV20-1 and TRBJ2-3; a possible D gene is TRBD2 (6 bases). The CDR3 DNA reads TGCAGTGCTAGGGCGGGACTTGCAACGCAGTATTTT. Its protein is CSARAGLATQYF.